This T cell receptor (beta chain) was recovered during a study of vaccination effects on CD4 cells after COVID-19. At the level of the study: Of the BNT162b2 and mRNA-1273 vaccines, participants received two doses of one or the other.

The ViraFEST assay expanded antigen-specific CD4+ T cells with viral peptide pools before sequencing. Subsequent to about 10 days of culture, CD4+ T cells were isolated. According to the study, vaccine recipients showed no prior SARS-CoV-2 infection and negative nucleocapsid antibodies. Researchers swapped half the medium for IL-2 medium on both days 3 and 7. On this clone: Its antigen is unknown.

Sequencing was performed with immunoSEQ multiplex PCR; in TCRdb, only in-frame clones are kept and a portion is missing. Counted here are roughly 20,000 clones, 70% occurring once; the ten biggest clones make up roughly a sixth. Broader study findings: Few convalescent patients were studied, and early post-infection samples were lacking.

The TCR sequence derives from a human donor who received a COVID-19 vaccine. Sample: CD4+ T cells from PBMCs cultured with HCoV-229E spike peptides, taken before COVID-19 vaccination.

The CDR3 loop is CANRRDGLNQPQHF. CDR3 DNA sequence: TGTGCCAACCGCAGGGATGGGCTGAATCAGCCCCAGCATTTT. The gene calls are TRBV5-3 and TRBJ1-5; D perhaps matches TRBD1 (5 bases). TRBV5-3 is reported as an ORF; its role is uncertain. The ends were cut back, 9 bases at V and 4 bases at J, with 17 bases in the middle. This CDR3 has 14 amino acids.